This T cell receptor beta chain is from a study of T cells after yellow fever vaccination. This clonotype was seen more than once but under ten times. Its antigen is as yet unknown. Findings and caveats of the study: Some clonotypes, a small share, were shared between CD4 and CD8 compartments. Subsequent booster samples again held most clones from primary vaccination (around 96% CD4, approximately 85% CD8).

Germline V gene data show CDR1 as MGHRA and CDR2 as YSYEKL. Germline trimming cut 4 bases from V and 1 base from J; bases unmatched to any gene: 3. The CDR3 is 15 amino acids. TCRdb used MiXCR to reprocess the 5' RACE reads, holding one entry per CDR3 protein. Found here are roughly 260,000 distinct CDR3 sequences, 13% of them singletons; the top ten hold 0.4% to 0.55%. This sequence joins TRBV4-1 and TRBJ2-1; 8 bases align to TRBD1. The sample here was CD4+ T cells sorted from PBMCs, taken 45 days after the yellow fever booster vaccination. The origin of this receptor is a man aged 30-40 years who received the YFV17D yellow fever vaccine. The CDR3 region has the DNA TGCGCCAGCAGCCCGCGGACAGGGTCCTACAATGAGCAGTTCTTC. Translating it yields CASSPRTGSYNEQFF.